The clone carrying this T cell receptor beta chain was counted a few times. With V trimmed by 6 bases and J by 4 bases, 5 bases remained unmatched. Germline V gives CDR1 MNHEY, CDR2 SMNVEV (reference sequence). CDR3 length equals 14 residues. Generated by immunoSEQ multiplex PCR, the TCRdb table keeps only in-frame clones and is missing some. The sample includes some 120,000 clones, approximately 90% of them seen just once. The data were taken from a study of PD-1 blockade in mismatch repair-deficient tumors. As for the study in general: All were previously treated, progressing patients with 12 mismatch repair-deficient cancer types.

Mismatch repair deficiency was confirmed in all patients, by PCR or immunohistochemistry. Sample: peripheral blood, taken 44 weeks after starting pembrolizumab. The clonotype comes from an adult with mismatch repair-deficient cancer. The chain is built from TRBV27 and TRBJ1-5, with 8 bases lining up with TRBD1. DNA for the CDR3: TGTGCCAGCAGAATGCAGGGGGCGAATCAGCCCCAGCATTTT. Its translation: CASRMQGANQPQHF.